Here is one T cell receptor (beta chain) with its context. Authors' analysis steps: Nucleated cell counts were estimated from reference gene primer amplification. TCRdb keeps only in-frame clones here, not all; method: immunoSEQ multiplex PCR. That table gives V, J and clone size, and the DNA gave D and trimming. The sample holds more than 120,000 clones, about 91% seen once. Looked up from germline, CDR1 is LNHNV and CDR2 is YYDKDF (reference sequence). The CDR3 runs 17 residues. After removal of 3 bases from V and 7 bases from J, the junction contained 14 bases not matched to a gene. The data stem from a study of blood T cell repertoires in COVID-19. Study in general: COVID-19 samples, acute and convalescent, were from the United States, Italy and Spain. From T cells, B-cell-depleted T cells, or PBMCs came the material, which was cDNA or gDNA.

The clonotype comes from a woman between 50 and 59 years old with acute or convalescent COVID-19. V and J are TRBV15 and TRBJ1-5; 8 positions match TRBD1. Sequenced: peripheral blood. DNA for the CDR3: TGTGCCACCAGCAGCAGGGACAGGCCTCCTCCGGGGCAGCCCCAGCATTTT. Translation: CATSSRDRPPPGQPQHF. The full variable domain, with the rest looked up from reference TRBV15 and TRBJ1-5, is DAMVIQNPRYQVTQFGKPVTLSCSQTLNHNVMYWYQQKSSQAPKLLFHYYDKDFNNEADTPDNFQSRRPNTSFCFLDIRSPGLGDTAMYLCATSSRDRPPPGQPQHFGDGTRLSIL.